These T cell receptor beta chains were read from a single sample in a study of blood T cell repertoires in COVID-19. The protocol was immunoSEQ multiplex PCR, while the TCRdb copy is restricted to in-frame clones and leaves out a portion. Of about 160,000 clones in the sample, about 85% are singletons; the top ten hold approximately 3%. The sequencing input was peripheral blood. Receptor source: a human donor with acute or convalescent COVID-19. The donor label of this sample is uncertain. Both conserved end residues are part of each CDR3. D genes are given only for firm matches. Clone size is given for some rows only: seen once, a few or many times, or a class if the clone is expanded.

>-|TRBJ2-3|TRBV11-3|TRBD2
CASSSPRASGASTSTDTQYF
TGTGCCAGCAGCTCGCCGAGGGCTAGCGGGGCCTCGACTAGCACAGATACGCAGTATTTT
>-|TRBJ1-2|TRBV29-1|TRBD1
CSARLPGQGLGYGYTF
TGCAGCGCCCGACTTCCGGGACAGGGGCTAGGCTATGGCTACACCTTC
>-|TRBJ2-6|TRBV3-1/TRBV3-2|TRBD1
CASSQARAGGETGANVLTF
TGTGCCAGCAGCCAAGCCCGGGCAGGGGGCGAAACTGGGGCCAACGTCCTGACTTTC
>-|TRBJ1-3|TRBV7-6|TRBD1
CASSSGQGYTIYF
TGTGCCAGCAGCTCTGGACAGGGGTACACCATATATTTT
>-|TRBJ2-7|TRBV3-1/TRBV3-2|TRBD1
CASSQGATRTGREQYF
TGTGCCAGCAGCCAAGGAGCGACCCGGACAGGCCGCGAGCAGTACTTC
>-|TRBJ2-3|TRBV7-2|TRBD2
CASSTGRVLAGPTDTQYF
TGTGCCAGCAGCACAGGAAGGGTTCTAGCGGGTCCCACAGATACGCAGTATTTT
>-|TRBJ1-2|TRBV30|TRBD1
CAWSVQGGGGYTF
TGTGCCTGGAGTGTACAGGGGGGAGGTGGCTACACCTTC
>-|TRBJ2-1|TRBV6-5|TRBD1
CASSPQGRGLDEQFF
TGTGCCAGCAGCCCACAGGGGCGAGGGCTGGATGAGCAGTTCTTC
>-|TRBJ2-3|TRBV7-2|-
CASSASVGSSALSTDTQYF
TGTGCCAGCAGCGCGAGCGTCGGGTCGTCAGCGCTAAGCACAGATACGCAGTATTTT
>-|TRBJ2-2|TRBV4-1|-
CASSQVGDMTGELFF
TGCGCCAGCAGCCAAGTTGGGGACATGACCGGGGAGCTGTTTTTT
>-|TRBJ1-4|TRBV7-2|TRBD1
CASSGRGIGYEKLFF
TGTGCCAGCAGCGGCAGGGGGATTGGTTATGAAAAACTGTTTTTT
>-|TRBJ2-7|TRBV11-2|-
CASSLRTTGLVVQYF
TGTGCCAGCAGCTTACGGACTACCGGCTTAGTCGTGCAGTACTTC
>once|TRBJ2-5|TRBV19|-
CAHRRGQETQYF
TGTGCCCATCGGCGGGGCCAAGAGACCCAGTACTTC
>-|TRBJ1-6|TRBV27|-
CASSPTGPNSPLHF
TGTGCCAGCAGTCCGACAGGCCCTAATTCACCCCTCCACTTT
>-|TRBJ1-1|TRBV11-2|TRBD1
CASSGRQGAATEAFF
TGTGCCAGCAGCGGACGACAGGGGGCCGCCACTGAAGCTTTCTTT
>once|TRBJ1-2|TRBV9|TRBD1
CASSGGYGDRGDGYTF
TGTGCCAGCAGCGGTGGGTATGGGGACAGGGGAGATGGCTACACCTTC
>-|TRBJ1-1|TRBV2|TRBD1
CASTLPRGQVNTEAFF
TGTGCCAGCACCCTTCCCAGAGGACAGGTGAACACTGAAGCTTTCTTT
>-|TRBJ1-5|TRBV19|-
CASSTRGRSNQPQHF
TGTGCCAGTAGTACAAGGGGAAGAAGCAATCAGCCCCAGCATTTT
>few|TRBJ2-2|TRBV9|-
CASSPRGLGGPGELFF
TGTGCCAGCAGCCCTAGAGGACTAGGGGGTCCCGGGGAGCTGTTTTTT
>-|TRBJ1-4|TRBV6-2/TRBV6-3|TRBD1
CASSRQGEKLFF
TGTGCCAGCAGTCGACAGGGGGAAAAACTGTTTTTT
>-|TRBJ1-2|TRBV4-1|-
CASSQDWSGSGYTF
TGCGCCAGCAGCCAAGATTGGTCGGGGAGCGGCTACACCTTC
>-|TRBJ2-2|TRBV5-4|-
CASSLVTGTTGELFF
TGTGCCAGCAGCTTGGTAACAGGAACTACCGGGGAGCTGTTTTTT
>-|TRBJ1-1|TRBV19|-
CASSMGDQNTEAFF
TGTGCCAGTAGTATGGGAGATCAGAACACTGAAGCTTTCTTT
>once|TRBJ1-5|TRBV27|-
CASREGNQPQHF
TGTGCCAGCAGGGAGGGCAATCAGCCCCAGCATTTT
>-|TRBJ1-1|TRBV19|TRBD1
CASTPDRVNTEAFF
TGTGCCAGTACCCCGGACAGGGTGAACACTGAAGCTTTCTTT
>-|TRBJ1-6|TRBV30|-
CAWRREQLNSPLHF
TGTGCCTGGAGGCGGGAGCAGCTTAATTCACCCCTCCACTTT
>-|TRBJ2-4|TRBV5-1|-
CASSLESPKNIQYF
TGCGCCAGCAGCTTGGAGAGCCCCAAAAACATTCAGTACTTC
>-|TRBJ1-6|TRBV7-2|-
CASSSLPRAIYNSPLHF
TGTGCCAGCAGCTCCCTGCCCAGGGCAATATATAATTCACCCCTCCACTTT
>-|TRBJ1-1|TRBV18|-
CASSPRGPNTEAFF
TGTGCCAGCTCACCACGGGGCCCGAACACTGAAGCTTTCTTT
>once|TRBJ1-2|TRBV9|TRBD1
CASSVDRGLSGYTF
TGTGCCAGCAGCGTAGACAGGGGGCTCAGTGGCTACACCTTC
>-|TRBJ1-1|TRBV6-5|-
CASRIVMNTEAFF
TGTGCCAGCAGGATAGTTATGAACACTGAAGCTTTCTTT
>few|TRBJ1-1|TRBV9|TRBD1
CASSAWDSRTEAFF
TGTGCCAGCAGCGCCTGGGACAGTAGAACTGAAGCTTTCTTT
>-|TRBJ1-2|TRBV7-9|TRBD1
CASSLFTGDGYGYTF
TGTGCCAGCAGCTTATTCACAGGGGATGGCTATGGCTACACCTTC
>-|TRBJ1-3|TRBV3-1/TRBV3-2|-
CASSGGHTRNTIYF
TGTGCCAGCAGTGGCGGACACACCCGAAACACCATATATTTT
>-|TRBJ1-5|TRBV10-3|-
CAISEGRGLSNQPQHF
TGTGCCATCAGTGAGGGTCGGGGATTGAGCAATCAGCCCCAGCATTTT
>-|TRBJ1-4|TRBV12-3/TRBV12-4|TRBD1
CASRGTGGAELFF
TGTGCCAGCAGGGGGACAGGGGGCGCGGAACTGTTTTTT
>-|TRBJ1-1|TRBV6-2/TRBV6-3|TRBD1
CASSYWVRGRQNTEAFF
TGTGCCAGCAGTTACTGGGTCAGGGGGCGGCAGAACACTGAAGCTTTCTTT
>-|TRBJ1-2|TRBV12-1|-
CASSYIRQGGGYTF
TGTGCCAGCAGCTACATCCGACAGGGCGGTGGCTACACCTTC
>few|TRBJ1-1|TRBV7-8|TRBD1
CASSSRTGRAFF
TGTGCCAGCAGCTCCAGGACAGGGAGGGCTTTCTTT
>-|TRBJ2-5|TRBV14|TRBD2
CASSQGGETQYF
TGTGCCAGCAGCCAGGGGGGGGAGACCCAGTACTTC
>once|TRBJ2-5|TRBV7-9|-
CASSPQERGSKETQYF
TGTGCCAGCAGCCCCCAAGAGAGGGGGTCCAAAGAGACCCAGTACTTC
>-|TRBJ2-7|TRBV9|-
CASSVDGGAFYEQYF
TGTGCCAGCAGCGTAGATGGAGGGGCCTTCTACGAGCAGTACTTC
>-|TRBJ2-7|TRBV7-9|TRBD1
CASSLGSRTGAYEQYF
TGTGCCAGCAGCTTAGGATCCAGGACAGGGGCCTACGAGCAGTACTTC
>-|TRBJ2-4|TRBV24-1|TRBD2
CATSDSGGHVKNIQYF
TGTGCCACCAGTGATAGCGGGGGGCATGTCAAAAACATTCAGTACTTC